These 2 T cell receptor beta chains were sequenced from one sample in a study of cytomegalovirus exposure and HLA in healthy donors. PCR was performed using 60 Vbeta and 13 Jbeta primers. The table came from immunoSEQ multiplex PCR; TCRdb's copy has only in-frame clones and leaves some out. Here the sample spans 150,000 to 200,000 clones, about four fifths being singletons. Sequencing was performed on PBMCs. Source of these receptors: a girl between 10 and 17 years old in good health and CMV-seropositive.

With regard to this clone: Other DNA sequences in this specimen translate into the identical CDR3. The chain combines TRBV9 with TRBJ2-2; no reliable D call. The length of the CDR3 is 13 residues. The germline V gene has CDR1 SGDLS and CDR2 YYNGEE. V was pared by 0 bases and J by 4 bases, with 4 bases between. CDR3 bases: TGTGCCAGCAGCGTAGGGAGCACCGGGGAGCTGTTTTTT. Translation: CASSVGSTGELFF.

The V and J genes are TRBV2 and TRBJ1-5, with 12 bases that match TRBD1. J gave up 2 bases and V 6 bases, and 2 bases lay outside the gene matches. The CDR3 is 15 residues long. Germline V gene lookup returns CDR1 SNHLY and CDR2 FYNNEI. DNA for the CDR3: TGTGCCAGCAGGGGACAGGGGGCGGGCAATCAGCCCCAGCATTTT. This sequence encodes CASRGQGAGNQPQHF.